These T cell receptor beta chains were read from a single sample in a study of cytomegalovirus exposure and HLA in healthy donors. TCRdb keeps only in-frame clones here, not all; method: immunoSEQ multiplex PCR. The sample contains roughly 120,000 clones, more than 85% of which appear only once. The sample comprised PBMCs. The receptors were sampled from a man between 18 and 29 years old in good health and CMV-seropositive. CDR3s include the opening cysteine and the closing phenylalanine or tryptophan. Each record gives: D gene, V gene, J gene, clone size, CDR3 protein, CDR3 DNA. The D gene is left open where the match is weak. Not every row has a clone size; where given, it reads once, few, many or a size class.

D gene: -; V gene: TRBV5-6; J gene: TRBJ1-5; clone size: -; CDR3 protein: CASSFRAGVQPQHF; CDR3 DNA: TGTGCCAGCAGCTTCCGGGCAGGGGTTCAGCCCCAGCATTTT
D gene: TRBD1; V gene: TRBV7-8; J gene: TRBJ1-4; clone size: -; CDR3 protein: CASSQGQGVEKLFF; CDR3 DNA: TGTGCCAGCAGTCAGGGACAGGGAGTAGAAAAACTGTTTTTT
D gene: TRBD2; V gene: TRBV7-8; J gene: TRBJ2-3; clone size: -; CDR3 protein: CASSSPLMTSATSTDTQYF; CDR3 DNA: TGTGCCAGCAGTTCACCTCTTATGACTAGCGCGACCTCCACAGATACGCAGTATTTT
D gene: TRBD2; V gene: TRBV11-2; J gene: TRBJ2-3; clone size: -; CDR3 protein: CASSREGGMTGDTQYF; CDR3 DNA: TGTGCCAGCAGCCGGGAGGGAGGCATGACTGGAGATACGCAGTATTTT
D gene: -; V gene: TRBV11-2; J gene: TRBJ1-1; clone size: -; CDR3 protein: CASSRREDTEAFF; CDR3 DNA: TGTGCCAGCAGCCGCAGGGAGGACACTGAAGCTTTCTTT
D gene: -; V gene: TRBV18; J gene: TRBJ2-2; clone size: -; CDR3 protein: CASSPGTLNTGELFF; CDR3 DNA: TGTGCCAGCTCACCAGGGACACTTAACACCGGGGAGCTGTTTTTT
D gene: -; V gene: TRBV28; J gene: TRBJ1-5; clone size: once; CDR3 protein: CASSLAGQPQHF; CDR3 DNA: TGTGCCAGCAGTTTAGCAGGGCAGCCCCAGCATTTT
D gene: TRBD2; V gene: TRBV5-1; J gene: TRBJ2-3; clone size: once; CDR3 protein: CASSLSGVADTQYF; CDR3 DNA: TGCGCCAGCAGCTTGAGCGGGGTGGCAGATACGCAGTATTTT
D gene: -; V gene: TRBV2; J gene: TRBJ2-1; clone size: -; CDR3 protein: CASSAQGGRSYNEQFF; CDR3 DNA: TGTGCCAGCAGCGCCCAGGGGGGCCGCTCCTACAATGAGCAGTTCTTC
D gene: -; V gene: TRBV25-1; J gene: TRBJ2-2; clone size: -; CDR3 protein: CASSDLVRDVGELFF; CDR3 DNA: TGTGCCAGCAGTGATTTGGTTCGGGATGTCGGGGAGCTGTTTTTT
D gene: -; V gene: TRBV5-4; J gene: TRBJ2-7; clone size: -; CDR3 protein: CASSLATTGEQYF; CDR3 DNA: TGTGCCAGCAGCCTCGCTACTACGGGGGAGCAGTACTTC
D gene: TRBD1; V gene: TRBV2; J gene: TRBJ1-5; clone size: -; CDR3 protein: CASSEHRGSNQPQHF; CDR3 DNA: TGTGCCAGCAGTGAACACAGGGGGAGCAATCAGCCCCAGCATTTT
D gene: -; V gene: TRBV30; J gene: TRBJ1-6; clone size: -; CDR3 protein: CAWSADRTWSNSPLHF; CDR3 DNA: TGTGCCTGGAGTGCTGATAGGACATGGTCTAATTCACCCCTCCACTTT
D gene: TRBD1; V gene: TRBV7-9; J gene: TRBJ1-2; clone size: -; CDR3 protein: CASSFDRGRGVAYTF; CDR3 DNA: TGTGCCAGCAGCTTCGACAGGGGGCGCGGTGTCGCCTACACCTTC
D gene: TRBD1; V gene: TRBV10-2; J gene: TRBJ1-5; clone size: -; CDR3 protein: CASSLTTGDNQPQHF; CDR3 DNA: TGCGCCAGCAGCCTCACGACAGGGGATAATCAGCCCCAGCATTTT
D gene: TRBD1; V gene: TRBV5-1; J gene: TRBJ1-6; clone size: -; CDR3 protein: CASSLTGGDFSLHF; CDR3 DNA: TGCGCCAGCAGCTTGACAGGGGGTGATTTCTCCCTCCACTTT
D gene: TRBD1; V gene: TRBV6-5; J gene: TRBJ1-1; clone size: -; CDR3 protein: CASRRDRDSGTEAFF; CDR3 DNA: TGTGCCAGCAGACGTGACAGGGACTCGGGAACTGAAGCTTTCTTT
D gene: -; V gene: TRBV20-1; J gene: TRBJ2-5; clone size: -; CDR3 protein: CSARDYETQYF; CDR3 DNA: TGCAGTGCTAGAGACTACGAGACCCAGTACTTC
D gene: TRBD1; V gene: TRBV19; J gene: TRBJ2-7; clone size: -; CDR3 protein: CASSIGVGQGSEQYF; CDR3 DNA: TGTGCCAGTAGTATAGGAGTTGGACAGGGGAGCGAGCAGTACTTC
D gene: -; V gene: TRBV4-1; J gene: TRBJ2-7; clone size: few; CDR3 protein: CASSPLGLPTYEQYF; CDR3 DNA: TGCGCCAGCAGCCCCTTGGGACTTCCCACCTACGAGCAGTACTTC
D gene: -; V gene: TRBV29-1; J gene: TRBJ2-1; clone size: -; CDR3 protein: CSATEGEQFF; CDR3 DNA: TGCAGCGCTACCGAGGGTGAGCAGTTCTTC
D gene: -; V gene: TRBV10-1; J gene: TRBJ2-1; clone size: -; CDR3 protein: CASSEARGRNEQFF; CDR3 DNA: TGCGCCAGCAGTGAGGCCAGGGGTAGAAATGAGCAGTTCTTC
D gene: -; V gene: TRBV7-6; J gene: TRBJ2-1; clone size: -; CDR3 protein: CASSPSLGITSYNEQFF; CDR3 DNA: TGTGCCAGCAGCCCCTCACTGGGCATAACCTCCTACAATGAGCAGTTCTTC
D gene: -; V gene: TRBV6-5; J gene: TRBJ2-7; clone size: -; CDR3 protein: CASSEVGGGYEQYF; CDR3 DNA: TGTGCCAGCAGTGAAGTTGGGGGAGGCTACGAGCAGTACTTC
D gene: -; V gene: TRBV10-2; J gene: TRBJ1-2; clone size: -; CDR3 protein: CASSEAEVAGGYTF; CDR3 DNA: TGCGCCAGCAGTGAGGCAGAGGTGGCCGGGGGCTACACCTTC
D gene: TRBD2; V gene: TRBV2; J gene: TRBJ2-5; clone size: -; CDR3 protein: CASSVLAGGLGKTQYF; CDR3 DNA: TGTGCCAGCAGTGTACTAGCGGGGGGGCTCGGAAAGACCCAGTACTTC
D gene: -; V gene: TRBV2; J gene: TRBJ2-5; clone size: -; CDR3 protein: CASSEQVETETQYF; CDR3 DNA: TGTGCCAGCAGTGAACAGGTAGAAACGGAGACCCAGTACTTC